Sequencing of this T cell receptor beta chain was carried out in a study of T cell repertoires in cytomegalovirus infection. The overall study: TCR beta signatures that were public indicated CMV infection and matching HLA type. Overall study findings and caveats: Summed frequency of shared TCR beta families picked out CMV carriers who also had the relevant HLA. Predominance within the ex vivo response was attributable to HLA-C-restricted CMV-specific TCR beta clonotypes.

For this clonotype: Its antigen remains unidentified.

A single record per CDR3 protein comes from TCRdb applying MiXCR to the reads. The repertoire consists of around 290,000 distinct CDR3 sequences, with about a quarter occurring once and the leading ten covering 11% to 15%. Germline V gene data show CDR1 as SGDLS and CDR2 as YYNGEE. There are 13 residues in the CDR3. Unmatched junction bases numbered 6, after V lost 4 bases and J lost 6 bases. Sequencing was carried out using PBMCs. The J gene is TRBJ2-7, the V gene TRBV9, with TRBD1 matching over 8 bases. This TCR derives from a human donor in good health (CMV status not recorded). Some clones in this sample may be carry-over from other donors' samples. The CDR3 here is CASSLSTGAEQYF. The CDR3 coding sequence is TGTGCCAGCAGCCTCTCGACAGGGGCCGAGCAGTACTTC.